Presented here are 30 T cell receptor beta chains from one specimen sequenced in a study of T-cell reconstitution after alpha-beta-depleted transplantation in children. It was with unique molecular identifiers that the TCRbeta library was prepared. TCRdb analysed the PCR reads with MiXCR anew, one entry per CDR3 protein. The sample has hundreds of thousands of distinct CDR3 sequences; 16% are singletons. Sequencing was performed on PBMCs from the stem cell graft donor, taken from the stem cell graft. These receptors were taken from a human donor who donated a stem cell graft to a child with acute myeloid leukemia.

This clonotype has at least ten counts. The V call is TRBV20-1, the J call TRBJ2-3, with 8 nucleotides matching TRBD1. Germline V lookup: CDR1 DFQATT, CDR2 SNEGSKA (reference sequence). After removal of 4 bases from V and 1 base from J, the junction contained 7 bases not matched to a gene. The CDR3 runs 15 residues. CDR3 amino acids: CSAINRGRGTDTQYF. CDR3 DNA: TGCAGTGCTATTAACAGGGGGAGAGGCACAGATACGCAGTATTTT.

This clonotype was seen at least ten times. This sequence joins TRBV7-2 and TRBJ1-2; no clear D gene. V lost 4 bases and J lost 0, with 12 bases in between. This CDR3 is 15 amino acids long. Germline CDR1 SGHTA, CDR2 FQGNSA. The CDR3 here is CASSSDIGANYGYTF. The CDR3 DNA reads as TGTGCCAGCAGCTCCGATATAGGAGCTAACTATGGCTACACCTTC.

This sequence joins TRBV7-3 and TRBJ2-3, with TRBD2 matching 8 bases. V shed 4 bases and J 6 bases; nucleotides not matched to a gene: 9. This CDR3 region has 15 residues. CDR1 and CDR2 from the germline V gene are SGHTA and FQGTGA. Here the CDR3 DNA reads TGTGCCAGCAGCTCTAGCGGGCGCCTCCTGGATACGCAGTATTTT. It translates to CASSSSGRLLDTQYF.

CDR3 in amino acids: CASSQRVVDTEAFF. The CDR3 DNA reads as TGCGCCAGCAGCCAAAGGGTTGTTGACACTGAAGCTTTCTTT. The V and J genes are TRBV4-3 and TRBJ1-1; D is undetermined. The CDR3 contains 14 residues. V shed 2 bases and J shed 3 bases, with 10 bases lying between them. Per germline, CDR1 LGHNA and CDR2 YSLEER.

This clonotype turned up a few times. The gene calls are TRBV7-2 and TRBJ2-6; D may match TRBD1 or TRBD2 (6 bases each). This CDR3 comprises 16 residues. CDR1 is SGHTA and CDR2 is FQGNSA in the germline V gene. Between the trimmed V and J ends, which lost 7 bases and 2 bases, there was a span of 15 bases. This CDR3 reads CASNQDGGPGANVLTF. In nucleotides, the CDR3 is TGTGCCAGCAACCAGGACGGGGGCCCTGGGGCCAACGTCCTGACTTTC. Combining the CDR3 with reference TRBV7-2 and TRBJ2-6 gives the whole variable domain GAGVSQSPSNKVTEKGKDVELRCDPISGHTALYWYRQSLGQGLEFLIYFQGNSAPDKSGLPSDRFSAERTGGSVSTLTIQRTQQEDSAVYLCASNQDGGPGANVLTFGAGSRLTVL.

This clonotype came up a few times. V gene TRBV11-2 combines with J gene TRBJ1-5; no clear D. Between the trimmed V and J ends, which lost 0 bases and 6 bases, there was a span of 12 bases. The CDR3 contains 15 residues. Germline V gene data show CDR1 as SGHAT and CDR2 as FQNNGV. The CDR3 spells CASSLDQRETQPQHF. The CDR3 DNA is TGTGCCAGCAGCTTAGATCAGAGGGAGACTCAGCCCCAGCATTTT.

This clonotype was seen a few times. The V and J genes are TRBV20-1 and TRBJ2-4, with a possible D match to TRBD2 (7 bases). The CDR3 is 15 amino acids. The V gene's germline CDR1 is DFQATT and CDR2 SNEGSKA (reference sequence). Trimming shortened V by 6 bases and J by 8 bases, and 23 bases separated the two germline ends. The CDR3 DNA is TGCAGTGCCGTGGGGGGGCCAGGCCGCGGGGACATTCAGTACTTC. It codes for CSAVGGPGRGDIQYF.

This clonotype was seen a handful of times. The chain employs TRBV18 and TRBJ2-7; tentative D call: TRBD1 (6 bases). The length of the CDR3 is 13 residues. The germline V and J ends were trimmed by 0 bases and 3 bases, with 6 bases remaining between them. Germline-derived CDR1 and CDR2 are KGHSH and LQKENI. The CDR3 DNA reads TGTGCCAGCTCACCACCGGACAGCTACGAGCAGTACGTC. Translated: CASSPPDSYEQYV.

Points on this clonotype: A clone one base away is much larger, so this may be a read error. The chain couples TRBV20-1 to TRBJ2-3, with D unclear. Germline V gene data show CDR1 as DFQATT and CDR2 as SNEGSKA (reference sequence). The CDR3 runs 17 residues. CDR3 loop: CCAKVEKLNLRTDTQYF. CDR3 nucleotide sequence: TGCTGTGCTAAAGTAGAAAAACTTAATTTACGCACAGATACGCAGTATTTT.

The chain carries TRBV28 and TRBJ1-6, with 7 bases lining up with TRBD1. Trimming cost V 8 bases and J 5 bases; bases outside gene matches: 6. This CDR3 is 14 amino acids long. The germline gives CDR1 MDHEN, CDR2 SYDVKM. CDR3 in amino acids: CASGPGQNNSPLHF. The DNA of the CDR3 is TGTGCCAGCGGACCGGGACAGAATAATTCACCCCTCCACTTT.

This chain joins TRBV7-9 and TRBJ2-7; TRBD2 matches 9 bases. This CDR3 is 15 amino acids long. Germline V gene data show CDR1 as SEHNR and CDR2 as FQNEAQ (reference sequence). Unmatched junction bases numbered 8, after V lost 4 bases and J lost 4 bases. The CDR3 DNA reads TGTGCCAGCAGCTCTCGACTAGCGGCGTCTTACGAGCAGTACTTC. It codes for CASSSRLAASYEQYF.

This clonotype came up many times. The V gene is TRBV29-1, the J gene TRBJ2-7; D is unclear. CDR3 length: 10 amino acids. The V end lost 6 bases, the J end lost 5 bases, and 8 bases lay between the germline ends. Germline V gives CDR1 SQVTM, CDR2 ANQGSEA. In nucleotides, the CDR3 is TGCAGCGTCGTCCACCACGAGCAGTACTTC. The encoded protein is CSVVHHEQYF.

The chain carries TRBV10-1 and TRBJ2-3; TRBD1 or TRBD2 may be the D gene (5 bases each). The length of the CDR3 is 14 residues. The V gene lost 5 bases and the J gene lost 2 bases, with 11 bases spanning the gap. Germline V CDR1 and CDR2: WNHNN, SYGVQD (reference sequence). In DNA form, the CDR3 reads TGCGCCAGCAGTTGGGACCAGTACACAGATACGCAGTATTTT. It codes for CASSWDQYTDTQYF.

This clonotype was counted at least ten times. The chain couples TRBV29-1 to TRBJ1-1; a possible D gene is TRBD1 (5 bases). The CDR3 runs 14 residues. The germline V gene has CDR1 SQVTM and CDR2 ANQGSEA. V lost 6 bases and J lost 1, with 15 bases in between. DNA for the CDR3: TGCAGCGTCGCTGTTGACGGGGGGAACACTGAAGCTTTCTTT. This gives the protein CSVAVDGGNTEAFF.

In this sample, this clonotype turned up many times. The rearrangement links TRBV20-1 to TRBJ2-7; the D gene is possibly TRBD1 (5 bases). This CDR3 comprises 14 residues. V gave up 3 bases and J gave up 6 bases, with 18 bases separating them. Germline-derived CDR1 and CDR2 are DFQATT and SNEGSKA (reference sequence). CDR3 bases: TGCAGTGCTAGTCAGGCGACAGTACCTCTCGAGCAGTACTTC. The encoded protein is CSASQATVPLEQYF.

The chain has TRBV3-1 and TRBJ2-2; 8 positions match TRBD1. With V trimmed by 3 bases and J by 7 bases, 7 bases remained unmatched. This CDR3 region has 15 residues. CDR1 and CDR2 from the germline V gene are LGHDT and YNNKEL (reference sequence). CDR3 sequence: CASSHIGQGVGELFF. As DNA, the CDR3 is TGTGCCAGCAGCCACATCGGACAGGGCGTCGGGGAGCTGTTTTTT.

The chain joins TRBV5-1 to TRBJ2-5, with D possibly being TRBD1 (6 bases). V shed 1 base and J shed 1 base, with 14 bases lying between them. This CDR3 is built from 16 residues. In germline, CDR1 is SGHRS, CDR2 YFSETQ. CDR3 bases: TGCGCCAGCAGCTTGTCGGACAGACCGGGCCAAGAGACCCAGTACTTC. Its translation: CASSLSDRPGQETQYF.

This clonotype was detected only a few times. The rearrangement joins TRBV6-1 to TRBJ2-3, with TRBD1 identical over 8 bases. This CDR3 has 17 residues. Trimming removed 2 bases from V and 5 bases from J; junction bases left unmatched: 12. The germline CDR1 and CDR2 sequences are MNHNS and SASEGT. The CDR3 here is CASSERGQGPLLDTQYF. CDR3 DNA: TGTGCCAGCAGTGAACGAGGACAGGGCCCCCTTTTAGATACGCAGTATTTT.

This clonotype has at least ten counts. V usage is TRBV7-2 and J usage is TRBJ2-7; 7 bases align to TRBD2. The CDR3 is made up of 13 amino acids. CDR1 SGHTA and CDR2 FQGNSA come from the germline V gene. The ends lost 8 bases at V and 3 bases at J; junction bases unmatched: 7. The CDR3 DNA is TGTGCCAGCGGACTAGGTGGAAACTACGAGCAGTACTTC. Translating it yields CASGLGGNYEQYF. Drawing the rest from reference TRBV7-2 and TRBJ2-7, the complete variable domain is GAGVSQSPSNKVTEKGKDVELRCDPISGHTALYWYRQSLGQGLEFLIYFQGNSAPDKSGLPSDRFSAERTGGSVSTLTIQRTQQEDSAVYLCASGLGGNYEQYFGPGTRLTVT.

This rearrangement joins TRBV5-1 to TRBJ2-5; TRBD1 is a possible D gene (6 bases). V lost 0 bases to trimming and J lost 0 bases, with 12 bases between them. Germline V lookup: CDR1 SGHRS, CDR2 YFSETQ. CDR3 length: 16 residues. The DNA of the CDR3 is TGCGCCAGCAGCTTGGGGACAGACAAATACCAAGAGACCCAGTACTTC. Translated, it gives CASSLGTDKYQETQYF.

The chain has TRBV28 and TRBJ2-1; maybe TRBD2 (7 bases). The V gene lost 5 bases and the J gene lost 4 bases, with 18 bases spanning the gap. Germline loops: CDR1 MDHEN, CDR2 SYDVKM. The CDR3 covers 16 residues. The CDR3, as DNA: TGTGCCAGCAGTGTCCCGGGGGGCGCGAGTTACAATGAGCAGTTCTTC. Protein sequence: CASSVPGGASYNEQFF. Drawing the rest from reference TRBV28 and TRBJ2-1, the complete variable domain is DVKVTQSSRYLVKRTGEKVFLECVQDMDHENMFWYRQDPGLGLRLIYFSYDVKMKEKGDIPEGYSVSREKKERFSLILESASTNQTSMYLCASSVPGGASYNEQFFGPGTRLTVL.

This clonotype was recorded at least ten times. A junction boundary mismatches the germline segment, possibly from a read error. In DNA, the CDR3 is TGCGCCAGCGGCTTGTCAGGTGACAGGAACTATGGCTACACCTTC. It yields the protein CASGLSGDRNYGYTF. V and J are TRBV5-1 and TRBJ1-2, with a possible D match to TRBD1 (6 bases). The CDR3 spans 15 residues. Per the germline V gene, CDR1 is SGHRS and CDR2 is YFSETQ.

The genes are TRBV4-3 and TRBJ1-1; D unclear. This CDR3 contains 19 residues. Trimming stripped 0 bases from V and 11 bases from J, with 31 bases between. Per the germline V gene, CDR1 is LGHNA and CDR2 is YSLEER. This CDR3 is CASSQDPGGFSSGQLGAFF. The CDR3 DNA reads TGCGCCAGCAGCCAAGATCCGGGCGGGTTTTCTTCGGGTCAGCTAGGCGCTTTCTTT.

This clonotype has ten or more counts. The J gene is TRBJ2-1, the V gene TRBV5-6; possibly TRBD1 or TRBD2 for D (6 bases each). Trimming shortened V by 1 base and J by 5 bases, and 13 bases separated the two germline ends. The V gene's germline CDR1 is SGHDT and CDR2 YYEEEE. The CDR3 extends over 15 amino acids. CDR3 residues: CASSLMGGRHNEQFF. The DNA for the CDR3 is TGTGCCAGCAGCTTGATGGGGGGCCGACACAATGAGCAGTTCTTC.

Written as DNA, the CDR3 is TGTGCCAGCAGCGGACAGGCTCCAAACGAGCAGTACGTC. Protein product: CASSGQAPNEQYV. V usage is TRBV7-9 and J usage is TRBJ2-7; 7 bases agree with TRBD1. The CDR3 runs to 13 residues. Germline V CDR1 and CDR2: SEHNR, FQNEAQ (reference sequence). V trimming: 5 bases; J trimming: 5 bases; junction bases outside the gene matches: 6.

This clonotype showed up many times. The CDR3 DNA is TGCAGTGCCCCGGGCCTTCTCTCCTACGAGCAGTACTTC. This sequence encodes CSAPGLLSYEQYF. The chain is built from TRBV20-1 and TRBJ2-7, with D hard to call. Germline CDR1 is DFQATT and CDR2 is SNEGSKA (reference sequence). With 6 bases removed from V and 0 bases from J, the gap between germline ends came to 12 bases. The CDR3 is 13 residues long.

This clonotype was seen at least ten times. In nucleotides, the CDR3 is TGTGCCACCAGTGATACCAATGGGGGATTTGGAAGGAACACTGAAGCTTTCTTT. This sequence encodes CATSDTNGGFGRNTEAFF. This chain links TRBV24-1 with TRBJ1-1, with D perhaps matching TRBD1 (5 bases). The V gene's germline CDR1 is KGHDR and CDR2 SFDVKD. With 3 bases removed from V and 1 base from J, the gap between germline ends came to 20 bases. The CDR3 length is 18 residues.

In its sample, this clonotype was seen many times. J is TRBJ2-7 and V is TRBV20-1; D possibly uses TRBD1 or TRBD2 (5 bases each). Looked up from germline, CDR1 is DFQATT and CDR2 is SNEGSKA (reference sequence). V dropped 6 bases and J dropped 2 bases, with 14 bases sitting between them. This CDR3 spans 13 amino acids. CDR3 DNA sequence: TGCAGTGCCCGGGACGATGACGCCTACGAGCAGTACTTC. Its protein product is CSARDDDAYEQYF.

CDR3 amino acids: CASSQDWNYGYTF. Written as DNA, the CDR3 is TGTGCCAGCAGCCAGGATTGGAACTATGGCTACACCTTC. The V gene is TRBV11-2, the J gene TRBJ1-2; D uncertain. This CDR3 has 13 amino acids. Between the trimmed V and J ends, which lost 5 bases and 2 bases, there was a span of 9 bases. The germline V gene has CDR1 SGHAT and CDR2 FQNNGV.

The sample holds many counts of this clonotype. The V and J genes are TRBV20-1 and TRBJ2-7, with 7 bases identical to TRBD1. Germline CDR1 reads DFQATT; CDR2 reads SNEGSKA (reference sequence). J gave up 1 base and V 2 bases, and 8 bases lay outside the gene matches. The CDR3 is 15 residues long. CDR3 loop: CSARIQGLSSYEQYV. Written as DNA, the CDR3 is TGCAGTGCTAGAATACAGGGGTTGAGTTCCTACGAGCAGTACGTC.